This T cell receptor (beta chain) was retrieved from a study of T-cell reconstitution after alpha-beta-depleted transplantation in children. Whole-study results and caveats: Several hundred expanded graft clones reportedly gave rise to the alpha-beta T cells present about two months after transplant.

With respect to this clonotype: The antigen is undetermined.

Molecular barcoding with unique molecular identifiers was used for the TCRbeta library. TCRdb passed the PCR reads through MiXCR, listing each CDR3 protein once. The data show 800,000 to 1,000,000 distinct CDR3 sequences, with roughly 31% seen just once and roughly 28% held by the top ten. This CDR3 contains 14 residues. With 2 bases removed from V and 6 bases from J, the gap between germline ends came to 15 bases. CDR1 is SGHRS, CDR2 YFSETQ, per germline. The chain uses TRBV5-1 and TRBJ2-7; D uncertain. The sample consisted of PBMCs, mostly from graft donor cells, taken 360 days after TCRalphabeta/CD19-depleted stem cell transplant. The source is a boy under three years old who had a stem cell transplant for SCID, so the T cells may come from the graft donor. This CDR3 is CASSFSTSLSEQYF. CDR3 bases: TGCGCCAGCAGCTTTAGCACCTCCCTCTCCGAGCAGTACTTC.